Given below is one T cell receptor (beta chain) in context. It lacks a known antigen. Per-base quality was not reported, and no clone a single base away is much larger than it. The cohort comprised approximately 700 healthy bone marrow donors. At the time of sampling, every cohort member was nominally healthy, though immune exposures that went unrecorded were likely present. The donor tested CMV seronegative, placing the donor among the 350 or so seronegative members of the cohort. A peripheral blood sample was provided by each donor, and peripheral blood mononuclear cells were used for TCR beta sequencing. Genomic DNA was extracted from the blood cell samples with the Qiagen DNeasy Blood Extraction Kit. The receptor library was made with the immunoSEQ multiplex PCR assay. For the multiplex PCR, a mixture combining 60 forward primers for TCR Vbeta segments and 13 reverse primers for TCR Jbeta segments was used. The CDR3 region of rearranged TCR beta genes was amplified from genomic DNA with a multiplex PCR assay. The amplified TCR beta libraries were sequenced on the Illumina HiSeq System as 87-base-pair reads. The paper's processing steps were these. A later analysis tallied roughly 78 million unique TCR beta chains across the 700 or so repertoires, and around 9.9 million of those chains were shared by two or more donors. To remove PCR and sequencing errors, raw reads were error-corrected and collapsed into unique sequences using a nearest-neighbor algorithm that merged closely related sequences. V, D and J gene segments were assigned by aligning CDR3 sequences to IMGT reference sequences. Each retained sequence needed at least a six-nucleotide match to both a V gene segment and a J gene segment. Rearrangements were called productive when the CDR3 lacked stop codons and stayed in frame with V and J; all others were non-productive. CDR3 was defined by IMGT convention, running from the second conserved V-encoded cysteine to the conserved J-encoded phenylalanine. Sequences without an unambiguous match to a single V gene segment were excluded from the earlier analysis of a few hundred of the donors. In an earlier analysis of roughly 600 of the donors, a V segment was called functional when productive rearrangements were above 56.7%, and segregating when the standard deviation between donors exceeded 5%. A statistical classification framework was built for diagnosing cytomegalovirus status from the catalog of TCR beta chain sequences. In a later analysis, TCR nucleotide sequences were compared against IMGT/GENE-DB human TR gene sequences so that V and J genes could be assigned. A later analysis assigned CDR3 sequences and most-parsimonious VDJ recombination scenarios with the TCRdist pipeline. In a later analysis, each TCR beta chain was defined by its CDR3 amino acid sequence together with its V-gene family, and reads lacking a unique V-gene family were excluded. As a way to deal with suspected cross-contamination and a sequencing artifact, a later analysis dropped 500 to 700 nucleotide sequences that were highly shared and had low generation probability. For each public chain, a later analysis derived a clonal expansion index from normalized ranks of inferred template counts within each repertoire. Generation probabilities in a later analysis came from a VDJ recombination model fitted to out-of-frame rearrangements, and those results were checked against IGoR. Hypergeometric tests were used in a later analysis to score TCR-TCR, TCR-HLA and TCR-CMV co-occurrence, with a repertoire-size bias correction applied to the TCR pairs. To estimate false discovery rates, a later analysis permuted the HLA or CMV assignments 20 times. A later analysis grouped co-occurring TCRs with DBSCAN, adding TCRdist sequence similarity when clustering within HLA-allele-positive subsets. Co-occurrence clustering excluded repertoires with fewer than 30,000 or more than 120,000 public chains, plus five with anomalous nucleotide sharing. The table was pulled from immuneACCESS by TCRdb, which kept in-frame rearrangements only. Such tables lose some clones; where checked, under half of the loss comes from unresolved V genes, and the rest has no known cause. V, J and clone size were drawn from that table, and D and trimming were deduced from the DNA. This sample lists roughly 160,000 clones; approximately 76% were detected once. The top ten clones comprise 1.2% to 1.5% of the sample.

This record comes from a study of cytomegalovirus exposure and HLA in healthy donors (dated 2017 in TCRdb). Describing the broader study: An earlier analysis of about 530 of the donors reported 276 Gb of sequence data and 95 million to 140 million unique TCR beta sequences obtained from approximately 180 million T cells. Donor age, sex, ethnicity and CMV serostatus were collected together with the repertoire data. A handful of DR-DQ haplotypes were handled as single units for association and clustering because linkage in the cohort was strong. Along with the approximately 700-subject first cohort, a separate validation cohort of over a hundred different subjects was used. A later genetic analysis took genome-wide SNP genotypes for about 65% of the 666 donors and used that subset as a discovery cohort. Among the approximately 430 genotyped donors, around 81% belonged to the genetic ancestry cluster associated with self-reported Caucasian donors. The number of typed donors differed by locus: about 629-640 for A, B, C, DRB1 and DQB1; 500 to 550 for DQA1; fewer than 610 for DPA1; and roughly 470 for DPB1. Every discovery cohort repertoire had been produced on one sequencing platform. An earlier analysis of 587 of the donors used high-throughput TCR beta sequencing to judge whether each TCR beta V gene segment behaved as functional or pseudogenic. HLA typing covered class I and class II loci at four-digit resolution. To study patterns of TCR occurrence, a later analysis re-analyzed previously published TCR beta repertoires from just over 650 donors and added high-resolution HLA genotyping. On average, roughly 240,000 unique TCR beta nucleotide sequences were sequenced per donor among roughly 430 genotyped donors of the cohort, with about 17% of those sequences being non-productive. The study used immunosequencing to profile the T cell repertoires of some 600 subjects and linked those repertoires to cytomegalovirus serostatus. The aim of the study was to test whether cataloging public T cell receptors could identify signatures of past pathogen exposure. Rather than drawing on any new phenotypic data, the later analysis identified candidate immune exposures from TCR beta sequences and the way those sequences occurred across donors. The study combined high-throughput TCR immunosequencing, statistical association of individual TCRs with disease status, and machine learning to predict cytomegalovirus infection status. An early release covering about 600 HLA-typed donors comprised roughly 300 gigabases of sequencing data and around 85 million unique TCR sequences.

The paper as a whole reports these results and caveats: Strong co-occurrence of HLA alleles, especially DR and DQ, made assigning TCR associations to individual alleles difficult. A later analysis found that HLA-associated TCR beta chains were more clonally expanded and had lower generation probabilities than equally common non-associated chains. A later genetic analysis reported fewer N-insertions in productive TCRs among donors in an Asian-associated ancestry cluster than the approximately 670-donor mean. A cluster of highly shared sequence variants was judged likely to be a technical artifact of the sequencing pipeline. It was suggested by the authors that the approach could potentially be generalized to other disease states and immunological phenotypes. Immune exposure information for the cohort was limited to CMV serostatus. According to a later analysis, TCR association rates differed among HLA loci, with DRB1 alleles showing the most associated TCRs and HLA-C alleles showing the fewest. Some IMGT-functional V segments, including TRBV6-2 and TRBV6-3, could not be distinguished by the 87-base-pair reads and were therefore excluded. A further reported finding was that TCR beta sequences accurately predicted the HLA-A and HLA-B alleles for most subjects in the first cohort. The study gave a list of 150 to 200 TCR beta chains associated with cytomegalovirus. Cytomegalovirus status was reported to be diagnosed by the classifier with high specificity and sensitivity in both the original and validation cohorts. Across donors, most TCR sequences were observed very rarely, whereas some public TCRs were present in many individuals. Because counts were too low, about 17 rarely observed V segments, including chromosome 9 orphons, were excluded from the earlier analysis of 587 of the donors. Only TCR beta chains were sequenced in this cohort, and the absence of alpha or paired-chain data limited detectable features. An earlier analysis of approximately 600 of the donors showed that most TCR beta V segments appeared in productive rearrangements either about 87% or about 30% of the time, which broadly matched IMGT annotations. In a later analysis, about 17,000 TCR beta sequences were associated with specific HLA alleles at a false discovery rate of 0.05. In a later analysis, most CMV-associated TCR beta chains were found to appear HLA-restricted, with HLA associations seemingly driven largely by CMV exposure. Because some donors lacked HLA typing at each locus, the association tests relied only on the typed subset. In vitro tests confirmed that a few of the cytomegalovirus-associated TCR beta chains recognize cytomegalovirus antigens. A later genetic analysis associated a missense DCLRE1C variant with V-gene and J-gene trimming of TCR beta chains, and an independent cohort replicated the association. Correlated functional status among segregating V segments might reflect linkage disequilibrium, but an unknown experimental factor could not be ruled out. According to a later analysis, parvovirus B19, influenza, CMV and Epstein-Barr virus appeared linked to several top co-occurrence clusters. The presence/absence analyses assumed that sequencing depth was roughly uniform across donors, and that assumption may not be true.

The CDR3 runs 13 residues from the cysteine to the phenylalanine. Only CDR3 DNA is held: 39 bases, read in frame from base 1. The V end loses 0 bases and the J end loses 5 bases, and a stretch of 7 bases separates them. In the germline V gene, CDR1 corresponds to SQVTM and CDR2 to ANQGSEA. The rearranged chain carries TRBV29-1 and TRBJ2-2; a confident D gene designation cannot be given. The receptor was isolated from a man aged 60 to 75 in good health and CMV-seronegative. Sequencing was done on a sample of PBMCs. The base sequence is TGCAGCGTTGAAGAATCAGGAACCGGGGAGCTGTTTTTT. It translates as CSVEESGTGELFF.